Below are 8 T cell receptor beta chains sequenced from a single sample in a study of T-cell memory formation after mild COVID-19. MiXCR, run by TCRdb on the 5' RACE reads, gives a single entry per CDR3 protein. The table includes 250,000 to 350,000 distinct CDR3 sequences, roughly 15% detected once. Sequenced input: PBMCs or a T cell subset sorted from them (not recorded which). These receptors all stem from a man younger than 35 who had mild COVID-19 (a few samples of this study predate the infection). Cell type and time point are not known.

The chain joins TRBV12-3 or TRBV12-4 to TRBJ2-2; 11 nucleotides line up with TRBD1. V lost 7 bases to trimming and J lost 5 bases; unmatched junction nucleotides: 9. This CDR3 region has 16 residues. CDR3 sequence: CASTLVGTGGTGELFF. CDR3 bases: TGTGCCAGCACCCTGGTCGGGACAGGGGGAACCGGGGAGCTGTTTTTT.

The genes are TRBV12-3 or TRBV12-4 and TRBJ1-1; D is undetermined. The CDR3 consists of 12 residues. V was cut by 3 bases and J by 11 bases, with 13 bases left in between. CDR3 sequence reads: CASSFTKVAAFF. The CDR3 bases are TGTGCCAGCAGTTTTACGAAGGTCGCGGCTTTCTTT.

The chain carries TRBV20-1 and TRBJ2-7; D not certain. Germline V gives CDR1 DFQATT, CDR2 SNEGSKA (reference sequence). V was shortened by 1 base and J by 4 bases, with 5 bases between the two germline ends. This CDR3 spans 11 amino acids. The CDR3 sequence is CSARGRYEQYV. The DNA for the CDR3 is TGCAGTGCTAGAGGTAGATACGAGCAGTACGTC.

This chain links TRBV9 with TRBJ1-4; no clear D gene. Trimming left V 0 bases short and J 7 bases short, with 13 bases between. CDR3 length: 15 residues. In germline, CDR1 is SGDLS, CDR2 YYNGEE. The DNA for the CDR3 is TGTGCCAGCAGCGTAGATGGCGGGCGTAGTGAAAAACTGTTTTTT. Protein product: CASSVDGGRSEKLFF.

V is TRBV7-9 and J is TRBJ2-1, with D perhaps matching TRBD1 or TRBD2 (6 bases each). Germline V gives CDR1 SEHNR, CDR2 FQNEAQ (reference sequence). CDR3 length: 13 amino acids. V lost 6 bases and J lost 6, with 12 bases in between. The CDR3 nucleotides read TGTGCCAGCAGAACGGAGGGGGGCAATGAGCAGTTCTTC. This gives the protein CASRTEGGNEQFF.

This clonotype showed up just a few times. V and J are TRBV20-1 and TRBJ2-7; D is possibly TRBD1 or TRBD2 (5 bases each). Trimming pared 5 bases from V and 9 bases from J, leaving 20 bases between. Per the germline V gene, CDR1 is DFQATT and CDR2 is SNEGSKA (reference sequence). The CDR3 is 13 amino acids. Here the CDR3 reads CSAQKPGRQGQYF. The CDR3 DNA follows: TGCAGTGCTCAGAAACCGGGACGGCAAGGGCAGTACTTC.

V is TRBV6-6 and J is TRBJ2-3; TRBD1 aligns across 7 bases. This CDR3 has 14 amino acids. The germline CDR1 and CDR2 sequences are MNHNY and SVGAGI (reference sequence). The V segment lost 7 bases and the J segment 2 bases; nucleotides outside the gene matches: 6. The CDR3 loop reads CASNQDRATDTQYF. CDR3 in DNA: TGTGCCAGCAACCAAGACAGGGCCACAGATACGCAGTATTTT.

J is TRBJ2-3 and V is TRBV11-2; D may correspond to TRBD1 or TRBD2 (5 bases each). The germline V gene has CDR1 SGHAT and CDR2 FQNNGV. This CDR3 comprises 14 residues. V gave up 3 bases and J gave up 6 bases, with 13 bases separating them. CDR3: CASSFRRQGDTQYF. The CDR3 region has the DNA TGTGCCAGCAGCTTCCGGAGGCAGGGTGATACGCAGTATTTT.